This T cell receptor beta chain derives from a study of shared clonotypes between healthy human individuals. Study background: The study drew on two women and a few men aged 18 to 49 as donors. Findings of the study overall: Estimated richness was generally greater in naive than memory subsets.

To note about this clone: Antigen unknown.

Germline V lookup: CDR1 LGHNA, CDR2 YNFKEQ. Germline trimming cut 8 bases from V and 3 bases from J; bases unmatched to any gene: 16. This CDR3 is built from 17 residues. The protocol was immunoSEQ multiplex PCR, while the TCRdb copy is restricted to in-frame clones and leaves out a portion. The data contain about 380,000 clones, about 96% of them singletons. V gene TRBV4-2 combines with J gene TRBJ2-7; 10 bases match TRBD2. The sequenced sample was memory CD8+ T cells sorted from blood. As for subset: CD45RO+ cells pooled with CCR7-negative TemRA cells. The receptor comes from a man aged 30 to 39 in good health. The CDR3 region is CASQHYPASGSDYEQYF. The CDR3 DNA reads TGTGCCAGCCAACATTATCCGGCTAGCGGGAGTGACTACGAGCAGTACTTC.